The 23 T cell receptor beta chains in this list originate from one sample, sequenced in a study of T cells after yellow fever vaccination. TCRdb itself ran the 5' RACE reads through MiXCR, one entry per CDR3 protein. The profile shows fewer than 500,000 distinct CDR3 sequences, about 17% of them singletons. The sequencing here drew on PBMCs, taken before the yellow fever booster vaccination. The receptors come from a man aged 18 to 29 who received the YFV17D yellow fever vaccine.

The chain combines TRBV20-1 with TRBJ1-5; no definite D call. The germline gives CDR1 DFQATT, CDR2 SNEGSKA (reference sequence). The CDR3 covers 15 residues. Trimming took 0 bases from V and 5 from J, leaving 14 bases between them. The CDR3 bases are TGCAGTGCTAGAGATCGCCTTCGGGGAGATCAGCCCCAGCATTTT. Its translation is CSARDRLRGDQPQHF.

At least ten counts were recorded for this clonotype. The chain is built from TRBV12-3 or TRBV12-4 and TRBJ2-1; tentative D call: TRBD2 (5 bases). The CDR3 covers 15 residues. Trimming removed 5 bases at V and 2 bases at J, with 13 bases between. Here the CDR3 reads CASSPSGGTYNEQFF. For the CDR3, the DNA is TGTGCCAGCAGTCCCAGCGGAGGCACCTACAATGAGCAGTTCTTC.

This chain joins TRBV5-1 and TRBJ2-7; TRBD2 is a possible D gene (5 bases). The CDR3 is 13 residues long. Germline CDR1 reads SGHRS; CDR2 reads YFSETQ. V lost 4 bases and J 2 bases, leaving 10 bases between the germline ends. CDR3 nucleotides: TGCGCCAGCAGCCTGCGGGTTCCCTACGAGCAGTACTTC. Translating it yields CASSLRVPYEQYF.

This rearrangement joins TRBV20-1 to TRBJ1-5; TRBD1 is a possible D gene (5 bases). This CDR3 has 15 residues. Germline V gives CDR1 DFQATT, CDR2 SNEGSKA (reference sequence). V shed 3 bases and J shed 2 bases, with 14 bases lying between them. In DNA, the CDR3 is TGCAGTGCTAGGTATCAGGGAGGAGGCAATCAGCCCCAGCATTTT. Its protein product is CSARYQGGGNQPQHF.

This clonotype was picked up one time. This CDR3 reads CASSLGGGGVNIQYF. CDR3 in DNA: TGTGCCAGCAGCTTAGGAGGGGGGGGAGTAAACATTCAGTACTTC. V usage is TRBV7-2 and J usage is TRBJ2-4; D might be TRBD2 (7 bases). Per germline, CDR1 SGHTA and CDR2 FQGNSA. V was clipped by 1 base and J by 6 bases, with 13 bases between them. The CDR3 is 15 residues long. The whole variable domain, remainder taken from reference TRBV7-2 and TRBJ2-4, is GAGVSQSPSNKVTEKGKDVELRCDPISGHTALYWYRQSLGQGLEFLIYFQGNSAPDKSGLPSDRFSAERTGGSVSTLTIQRTQQEDSAVYLCASSLGGGGVNIQYFGAGTRLSVL.

This clonotype turned up a few times. The chain links TRBV7-9 to TRBJ1-2, with 10 bases matching TRBD1. The V gene's germline CDR1 is SEHNR and CDR2 FQNEAQ (reference sequence). V lost 8 bases, J lost 6 bases, and 15 bases stayed unmatched. The length of the CDR3 is 16 residues. CDR3 sequence reads: CASPNPRQGAVDGYTF. The CDR3 DNA follows: TGTGCCAGCCCAAATCCTCGACAGGGGGCTGTAGATGGCTACACCTTC.

This clonotype has more than one count but fewer than ten. Written as DNA, the CDR3 is TGTGCCAGCTCCCAGCGCGGGGTGGAGCAGTACTTC. It encodes CASSQRGVEQYF. The chain combines TRBV18 with TRBJ2-7, with D maybe TRBD2 (6 bases). The CDR3 consists of 12 residues. CDR1 KGHSH and CDR2 LQKENI come from the germline V gene. Trimming left V 6 bases short and J 7 bases short, with 13 bases between.

This rearrangement joins TRBV12-5 to TRBJ2-3; D uncertain. This CDR3 contains 13 residues. V shed 2 bases and J shed 1 base, with 4 bases lying between them. CDR1 is LGHNT, CDR2 FRNRAP, per germline. CDR3 sequence (DNA): TGTGCTAGTGGTTTGATCGGCACAGATACGCAGTATTTT. The encoded protein is CASGLIGTDTQYF.

The V call is TRBV9, the J call TRBJ2-3, with D possibly called TRBD1 or TRBD2 (7 bases each). This CDR3 contains 15 residues. The germline CDR1 and CDR2 sequences are SGDLS and YYNGEE. Trimming stripped 3 bases from V and 4 bases from J, with 15 bases between. CDR3 DNA sequence: TGTGCCAGCAGCGCCCGGGGAGGGGGCGCAGATACGCAGTATTTT. It translates to CASSARGGGADTQYF.

The chain is built from TRBV7-2 and TRBJ2-5; D possibly corresponds to TRBD1 (5 bases). Trimming cost V 1 base and J 6 bases, with 12 bases left between them. Germline V gene lookup returns CDR1 SGHTA and CDR2 FQGNSA. The CDR3 has 14 residues. The CDR3 loop is CASSLGYQGKTQYF. The CDR3 DNA sequence: TGTGCCAGCAGCTTAGGGTATCAGGGCAAGACCCAGTACTTC. Using reference TRBV7-2 and TRBJ2-5 for the parts outside the CDR3, the full variable domain is GAGVSQSPSNKVTEKGKDVELRCDPISGHTALYWYRQSLGQGLEFLIYFQGNSAPDKSGLPSDRFSAERTGGSVSTLTIQRTQQEDSAVYLCASSLGYQGKTQYFGPGTRLLVL.

The V and J genes are TRBV11-2 and TRBJ2-4, with no clear D. V was trimmed by 6 bases and J by 0 bases, leaving 6 bases between them. CDR3 length equals 13 residues. CDR1 and CDR2 from the germline V gene are SGHAT and FQNNGV. CDR3 coding DNA: TGTGCCAGCAGGCAAATAGCCAAAAACATTCAGTACTTC. This sequence encodes CASRQIAKNIQYF.

This sequence joins TRBV5-5 and TRBJ2-4; TRBD1 is a possible D gene (7 bases). The germline V gene encodes CDR1 SGHKS and CDR2 YYEKEE (reference sequence). Trimming took off 0 bases at V and 1 base at J, with 17 bases between the two ends. CDR3 size: 18 residues. The CDR3 protein is CASSLAGGTVGAKNIQYF. The CDR3, as DNA: TGTGCCAGCAGCTTGGCCGGAGGGACAGTCGGGGCCAAAAACATTCAGTACTTC.

This clonotype has only a few counts. The CDR3 sequence: CASSLASQRETQETQYF. As DNA, the CDR3 is TGTGCCAGCAGCTTAGCGTCCCAGCGGGAGACGCAAGAGACCCAGTACTTC. The chain employs TRBV7-2 and TRBJ2-5, with 8 bases identical to TRBD2. V shed 0 bases, J shed 2 bases, and the junction held 8 bases outside the gene matches. This CDR3 comprises 17 residues. Germline lookup yields CDR1 SGHTA and CDR2 FQGNSA.

The rearrangement links TRBV19 to TRBJ2-2; D not certain. Germline V gene data show CDR1 as LNHDA and CDR2 as SQIVND (reference sequence). The ends were cut back, 5 bases at V and 6 bases at J, with 13 bases in the middle. This CDR3 spans 14 amino acids. This chain's CDR3 is CASSPLLSAGELFF. CDR3 sequence (DNA): TGTGCCAGTAGTCCCCTTTTATCGGCCGGGGAGCTGTTTTTT.

The V and J genes are TRBV5-1 and TRBJ2-7; 7 bases are a match to TRBD1. Trimming removed 1 base from V and 2 bases from J; junction bases left unmatched: 3. The CDR3 is made up of 14 amino acids. Germline CDR1 and CDR2: SGHRS and YFSETQ. The CDR3 loop reads CASSLRQGAYEQYF. CDR3 sequence (DNA): TGCGCCAGCAGCTTGCGACAGGGAGCCTACGAGCAGTACTTC.

This clonotype was seen a handful of times. V gene TRBV4-1 combines with J gene TRBJ2-5, with D tentatively TRBD2 (6 bases). This CDR3 is built from 17 residues. Trimming took 0 bases from V and 1 from J, leaving 15 bases between them. Per germline, CDR1 MGHRA and CDR2 YSYEKL. The CDR3 DNA is TGCGCCAGCAGCCAAGATCGGCTAGCGATTATCCAAGAGACCCAGTACTTC. It yields the protein CASSQDRLAIIQETQYF.

The chain combines TRBV10-3 with TRBJ2-7; TRBD1 is a possible D gene (6 bases). V lost 11 bases and J lost 2, with 16 bases in between. CDR3 length: 13 amino acids. Germline CDR1 ENHRY, CDR2 SYGVKD. CDR3 in DNA: TGTGCCTCCGAGGGGGTCAGTCCCTACGAGCAGTACTTC. Translation gives CASEGVSPYEQYF.

This clonotype was observed once. V usage is TRBV5-4 and J usage is TRBJ2-7; 7 positions match TRBD1. Germline V gene sequence: CDR1 SGHNT, CDR2 YYREEE (reference sequence). This CDR3 region has 17 residues. The V and J ends lost 2 bases and 4 bases, in that order; junction bases with no gene match: 15. CDR3 protein: CASSFGGRQGVLYEQYV. CDR3 sequence (DNA): TGTGCCAGCAGCTTTGGCGGCCGACAGGGTGTTTTATACGAGCAGTACGTC.

The rearrangement uses TRBV6-1 and TRBJ2-3; TRBD1 is a possible D gene (6 bases). V was shortened by 6 bases and J by 10 bases, with 11 bases between the two germline ends. Germline values: CDR1 MNHNS, CDR2 SASEGT. The CDR3 consists of 11 residues. DNA for the CDR3: TGTGCCAGCAGAGGTCCAGGGGCGCAGTATTTT. Its translation: CASRGPGAQYF.

This clonotype turned up a few times. The chain links TRBV29-1 to TRBJ2-5; D gene unclear. The CDR3 has 14 residues. Deletions cut 6 bases from V and 7 bases from J, with 21 bases between. Looked up from germline, CDR1 is SQVTM and CDR2 is ANQGSEA. DNA of the CDR3: TGCAGCGTCCGCCTTAGTTTCGGAGATTGGACCCAGTACTTC. Translation gives CSVRLSFGDWTQYF.

The V and J genes are TRBV4-2 and TRBJ1-4; no firm D call. Germline CDR1 and CDR2: LGHNA and YNFKEQ. CDR3 length: 16 residues. The V and J ends lost 0 bases and 6 bases respectively, with 14 bases between them. CDR3: CASSQDHGRSDEKLFF. Here the CDR3 DNA reads TGTGCCAGCAGCCAAGATCACGGCAGGTCGGATGAAAAACTGTTTTTT.

This chain uses TRBV2 with TRBJ2-3; maybe TRBD1 (6 bases). V dropped 3 bases and J dropped 6 bases, with 13 bases sitting between them. The length of the CDR3 is 14 residues. The germline CDR1 and CDR2 sequences are SNHLY and FYNNEI. The CDR3 protein is CASSDDPGADTQYF. In DNA form, the CDR3 reads TGTGCCAGCAGTGACGATCCAGGGGCGGATACGCAGTATTTT.

The chain couples TRBV10-3 to TRBJ2-3; TRBD2 matches at 10 bases. The CDR3 covers 16 residues. V was clipped by 8 bases and J by 0 bases; unmatched bases: 8. The germline V gene encodes CDR1 ENHRY and CDR2 SYGVKD. CDR3 DNA: TGTGCCATCGGTAGCGGGGGGACTTTTAGCACAGATACGCAGTATTTT. Translated: CAIGSGGTFSTDTQYF.